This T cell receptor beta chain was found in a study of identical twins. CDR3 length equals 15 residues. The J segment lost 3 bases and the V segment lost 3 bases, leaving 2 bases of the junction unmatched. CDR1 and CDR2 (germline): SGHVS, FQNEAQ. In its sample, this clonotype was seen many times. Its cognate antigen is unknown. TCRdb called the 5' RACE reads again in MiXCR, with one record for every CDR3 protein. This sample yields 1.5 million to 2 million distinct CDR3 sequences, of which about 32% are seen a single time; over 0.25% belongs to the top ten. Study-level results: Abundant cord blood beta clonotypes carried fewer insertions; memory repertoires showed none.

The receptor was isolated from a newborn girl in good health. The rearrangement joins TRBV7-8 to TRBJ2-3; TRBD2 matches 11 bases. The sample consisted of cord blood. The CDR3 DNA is TGTGCCAGCAGCTTCATAGCGGGGGGGACAGATACGCAGTATTTT. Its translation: CASSFIAGGTDTQYF.